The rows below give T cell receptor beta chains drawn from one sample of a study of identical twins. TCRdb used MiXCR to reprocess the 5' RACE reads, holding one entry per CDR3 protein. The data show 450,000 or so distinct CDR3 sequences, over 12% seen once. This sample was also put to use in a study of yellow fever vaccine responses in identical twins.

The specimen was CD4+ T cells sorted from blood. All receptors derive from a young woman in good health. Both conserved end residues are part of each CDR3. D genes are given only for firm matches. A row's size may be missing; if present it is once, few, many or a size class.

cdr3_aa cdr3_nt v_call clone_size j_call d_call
CASSIKQDSYNEQFF TGTGCCAGCAGCATAAAACAGGACTCCTACAATGAGCAGTTCTTC TRBV21-1 . TRBJ2-1 .
CASSLAGTGVKNEQFF TGTGCCAGCAGCTTAGCGGGGACAGGGGTAAAGAATGAGCAGTTCTTC TRBV7-2 few TRBJ2-1 TRBD1
CASSQAIRAGHEQFF TGTGCCAGCAGCCAAGCGATACGGGCGGGTCATGAGCAGTTCTTC TRBV3-1 . TRBJ2-1 .
CASRGLAGVHEQYF TGCGCCAGCCGGGGGCTAGCGGGAGTCCACGAGCAGTACTTC TRBV5-1 few TRBJ2-7 TRBD2
CSAGGQGIGELFF TGCAGTGCAGGGGGACAGGGAATCGGGGAGCTGTTTTTT TRBV20-1 . TRBJ2-2 TRBD1
CASSLPRRGEQFF TGTGCCAGCAGTTTACCTCGCCGGGGTGAGCAGTTCTTC TRBV27 . TRBJ2-1 .
CASSQDGAGGIYNEQFF TGCGCCAGCAGCCAAGATGGTGCAGGGGGGATCTACAATGAGCAGTTCTTC TRBV4-1 few TRBJ2-1 .
CASSYGGAVDTQYF TGTGCCAGCAGTTACGGGGGGGCCGTGGATACGCAGTATTTT TRBV6-5 few TRBJ2-3 .
CSVAGQPTDTQYF TGCAGCGTTGCCGGGCAGCCCACAGATACGCAGTATTTT TRBV29-1 many TRBJ2-3 .
CSAFARQSNVLTF TGCAGTGCCTTCGCGAGGCAGAGCAACGTCCTGACTTTC TRBV20-1 . TRBJ2-6 .
CASSLSDSRTDTQYF TGTGCCAGCAGCTTATCCGACTCCCGAACAGATACGCAGTATTTT TRBV7-2 few TRBJ2-3 .
CATSERDSSYEQYF TGTGCCACCAGTGAAAGGGACAGCTCCTACGAGCAGTACTTC TRBV24-1 few TRBJ2-7 TRBD1
CASRLTVNEQFF TGTGCCAGCAGGCTGACAGTCAATGAGCAGTTCTTC TRBV28 . TRBJ2-1 .
CASSDRTGRSYEQYF TGTGCCAGCAGTGACCGGACAGGTCGCTCCTACGAGCAGTACTTC TRBV25-1 . TRBJ2-7 TRBD1
CASSSGQGVFNEQFF TGTGCCAGCAGCTCGGGACAGGGGGTCTTTAATGAGCAGTTCTTC TRBV7-8 few TRBJ2-1 TRBD1
CAWRTTGANVLTF TGTGCCTGGAGGACAACTGGGGCCAACGTCCTGACTTTC TRBV30 . TRBJ2-6 .
CASSQENIQYF TGTGCCAGCAGCCAAGAAAACATTCAGTACTTC TRBV3-1 many TRBJ2-4 .
CASSPIGQVSYEQYF TGTGCCAGCAGTCCAATCGGACAGGTCTCCTACGAGCAGTACTTC TRBV27 few TRBJ2-7 TRBD1
CSAREASEQYF TGCAGTGCTAGAGAGGCAAGCGAGCAGTACTTC TRBV20-1 . TRBJ2-7 .
CASSPKGISDEQYF TGTGCCAGCAGTCCCAAAGGAATTAGCGACGAGCAGTACTTC TRBV12-3/TRBV12-4 few TRBJ2-7 .
CASSLEKSTAQYF TGTGCCAGCAGCTTAGAAAAGAGCACGGCCCAGTACTTC TRBV7-2 few TRBJ2-5 .
CASSLGPANTEAFF TGCGCCAGCAGCTTGGGACCAGCGAACACTGAAGCTTTCTTT TRBV5-1 many TRBJ1-1 .
CASSLEDGTDTQYF TGCGCCAGCAGCTTGGAGGACGGCACAGATACGCAGTATTTT TRBV5-1 few TRBJ2-3 .
CSARQSSYEQYF TGCAGTGCTCGGCAGAGCTCCTACGAGCAGTACTTC TRBV20-1 few TRBJ2-7 .
CASRPGVSDTQYF TGTGCCAGCAGACCGGGAGTATCAGATACGCAGTATTTT TRBV7-8 few TRBJ2-3 .
CSVAGLAGTGELFF TGCAGCGTTGCGGGACTAGCGGGCACCGGGGAGCTGTTTTTT TRBV29-1 many TRBJ2-2 TRBD2
CASSLGLGDTGELFF TGTGCCAGCAGCTTGGGTTTGGGGGACACCGGGGAGCTGTTTTTT TRBV7-6 few TRBJ2-2 .
CASRMTGNYGYTF TGTGCCAGCAGGATGACAGGGAACTATGGCTACACCTTC TRBV6-2/TRBV6-3 few TRBJ1-2 TRBD1